Listed below are T cell receptor beta chains from one sample, sequenced in a study of T cells in Graves' hyperthyroidism and ophthalmopathy. Each CDR3 protein gets one entry after TCRdb re-called the multiplex PCR reads with MiXCR. This sample has 730,000 or so distinct CDR3 sequences; about 19% occur once, and the top ten carry approximately 15%. The sample taken for sequencing was blood. The source is a woman aged 50 to 60 with Graves' hyperthyroidism that later progressed to Graves' ophthalmopathy. CDR3s include the opening cysteine and the closing phenylalanine or tryptophan. D genes are given only for firm matches. Clone size is stated in some rows and not others, as once, few, many or a class when expanded.

D gene: -
J gene: TRBJ1-2
V gene: TRBV4-1
clone size: -
CDR3 protein: CASSQDGGFGYTF
CDR3 DNA: TGCGCCAGCAGCCAAGATGGAGGGTTTGGCTACACCTTC

D gene: -
J gene: TRBJ1-1
V gene: TRBV5-8
clone size: many
CDR3 protein: CASSFEAGTEAFF
CDR3 DNA: TGTGCCAGCAGCTTTGAGGCTGGGACTGAAGCTTTCTTT

D gene: -
J gene: TRBJ2-5
V gene: TRBV20-1
clone size: few
CDR3 protein: CSARGDGYAQYF
CDR3 DNA: TGCAGTGCTAGAGGGGACGGGTACGCCCAGTACTTC

D gene: -
J gene: TRBJ2-3
V gene: TRBV29-1
clone size: -
CDR3 protein: CSVEEGTVYSTDTQYF
CDR3 DNA: TGCAGCGTTGAAGAGGGTACCGTGTATAGCACAGATACGCAGTATTTT

D gene: -
J gene: TRBJ2-5
V gene: TRBV20-1
clone size: many
CDR3 protein: CSARVASRGETQYF
CDR3 DNA: TGCAGTGCTAGAGTGGCGTCTCGGGGGGAGACCCAGTACTTC

D gene: -
J gene: TRBJ1-1
V gene: TRBV19
clone size: -
CDR3 protein: CASSIEVGGEAEAFF
CDR3 DNA: TGTGCCAGTAGTATTGAAGTAGGAGGGGAGGCTGAAGCTTTCTTT

D gene: TRBD2
J gene: TRBJ2-5
V gene: TRBV20-1
clone size: few
CDR3 protein: CSARDVWTSRGTQYF
CDR3 DNA: TGCAGTGCTAGAGATGTGTGGACTAGCCGGGGGACCCAGTACTTC

D gene: -
J gene: TRBJ1-2
V gene: TRBV7-2
clone size: few
CDR3 protein: CASSLVGAYGYTF
CDR3 DNA: TGTGCCAGCAGCTTAGTAGGAGCGTATGGCTACACCTTC

D gene: -
J gene: TRBJ1-2
V gene: TRBV6-1
clone size: few
CDR3 protein: CASSEYGGYTF
CDR3 DNA: TGTGCCAGCAGTGAATACGGCGGCTACACCTTC

D gene: TRBD1
J gene: TRBJ2-7
V gene: TRBV7-8
clone size: many
CDR3 protein: CASSLGQGSSYEQYF
CDR3 DNA: TGTGCCAGCAGCTTGGGACAGGGTAGCTCCTACGAGCAGTACTTC

D gene: -
J gene: TRBJ2-5
V gene: TRBV3-1
clone size: -
CDR3 protein: CASSPRERETQYF
CDR3 DNA: TGTGCCAGCAGCCCACGGGAGCGGGAGACCCAGTACTTC

D gene: -
J gene: TRBJ1-1
V gene: TRBV2
clone size: many
CDR3 protein: CASRNRVSDTEAFF
CDR3 DNA: TGTGCCAGCAGAAACAGGGTCTCGGACACTGAAGCTTTCTTT

D gene: -
J gene: TRBJ1-4
V gene: TRBV27
clone size: many
CDR3 protein: CASSPYDGNNEKLFF
CDR3 DNA: TGTGCCAGCAGTCCTTACGACGGGAATAATGAAAAACTGTTTTTT

D gene: -
J gene: TRBJ2-3
V gene: TRBV30
clone size: few
CDR3 protein: CAWSSRGAVADTQYF
CDR3 DNA: TGTGCCTGGAGTTCCCGGGGGGCCGTGGCAGATACGCAGTATTTT

D gene: -
J gene: TRBJ1-4
V gene: TRBV4-2
clone size: -
CDR3 protein: CASSQNTGGDGEKLFF
CDR3 DNA: TGTGCCAGCAGCCAAAACACCGGGGGGGACGGTGAAAAACTGTTTTTT

D gene: -
J gene: TRBJ1-1
V gene: TRBV7-9
clone size: many
CDR3 protein: CASSLVQKNTEAFF
CDR3 DNA: TGTGCCAGCAGCTTAGTTCAAAAAAACACTGAAGCTTTCTTT